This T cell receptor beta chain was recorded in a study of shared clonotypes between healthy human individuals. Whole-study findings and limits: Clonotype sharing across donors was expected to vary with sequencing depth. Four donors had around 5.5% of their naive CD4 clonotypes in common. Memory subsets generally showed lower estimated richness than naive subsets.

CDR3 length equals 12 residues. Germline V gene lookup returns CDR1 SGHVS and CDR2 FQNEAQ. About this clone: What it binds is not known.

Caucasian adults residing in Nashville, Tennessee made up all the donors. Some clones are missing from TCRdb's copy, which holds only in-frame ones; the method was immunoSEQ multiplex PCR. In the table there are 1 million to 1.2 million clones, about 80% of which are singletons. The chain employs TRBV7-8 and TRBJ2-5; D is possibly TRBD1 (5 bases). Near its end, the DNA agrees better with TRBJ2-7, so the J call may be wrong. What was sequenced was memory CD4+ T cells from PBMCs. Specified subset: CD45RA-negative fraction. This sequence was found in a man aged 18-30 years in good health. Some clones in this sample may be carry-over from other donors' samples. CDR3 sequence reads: CASSPTDCEQYF. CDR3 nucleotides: TGTGCCAGCAGCCCGACAGACTGCGAGCAGTACTTC.